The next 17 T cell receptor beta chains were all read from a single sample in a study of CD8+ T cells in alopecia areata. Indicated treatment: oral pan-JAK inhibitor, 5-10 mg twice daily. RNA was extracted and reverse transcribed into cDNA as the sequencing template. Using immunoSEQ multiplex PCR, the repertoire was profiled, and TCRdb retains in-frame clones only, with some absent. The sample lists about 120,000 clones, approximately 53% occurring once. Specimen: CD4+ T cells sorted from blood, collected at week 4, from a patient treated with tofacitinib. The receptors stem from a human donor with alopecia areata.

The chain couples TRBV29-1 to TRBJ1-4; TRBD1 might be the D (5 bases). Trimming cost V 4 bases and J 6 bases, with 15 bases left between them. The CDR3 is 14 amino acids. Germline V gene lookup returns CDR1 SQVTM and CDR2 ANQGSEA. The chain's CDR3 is CSVGGRQRDEKLFF. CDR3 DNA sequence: TGCAGCGTTGGTGGCCGACAGAGGGATGAAAAACTGTTTTTT.

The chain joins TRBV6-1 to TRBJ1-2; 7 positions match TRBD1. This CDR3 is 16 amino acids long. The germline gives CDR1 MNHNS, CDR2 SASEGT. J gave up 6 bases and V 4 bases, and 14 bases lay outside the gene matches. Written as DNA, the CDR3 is TGTGCCAGCAGTGTTTACCCGCCGGGACAGAACAATGGCTACACCTTC. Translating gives CASSVYPPGQNNGYTF.

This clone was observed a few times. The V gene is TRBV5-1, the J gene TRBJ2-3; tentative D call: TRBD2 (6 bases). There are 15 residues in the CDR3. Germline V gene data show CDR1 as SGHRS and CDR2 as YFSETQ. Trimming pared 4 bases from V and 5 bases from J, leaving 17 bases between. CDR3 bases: TGCGCCAGCAGCCCCGGGTTGGTGCGGGGAGATACGCAGTATTTT. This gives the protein CASSPGLVRGDTQYF. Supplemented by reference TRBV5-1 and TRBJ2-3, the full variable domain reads KAGVTQTPRYLIKTRGQQVTLSCSPISGHRSVSWYQQTPGQGLQFLFEYFSETQRNKGNFPGRFSGRQFSNSRSEMNVSTLELGDSALYLCASSPGLVRGDTQYFGPGTRLTVL.

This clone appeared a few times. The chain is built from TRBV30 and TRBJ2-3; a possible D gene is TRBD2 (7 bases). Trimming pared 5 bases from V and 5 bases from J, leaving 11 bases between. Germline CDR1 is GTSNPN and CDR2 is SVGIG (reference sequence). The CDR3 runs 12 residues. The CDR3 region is CAWRGAGDTQYF. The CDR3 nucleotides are TGTGCCTGGCGGGGGGCCGGAGATACGCAGTATTTT.

The CDR3 sequence is CASSLVGGVGYTF. DNA for the CDR3: TGTGCCAGCAGCTTAGTCGGCGGCGTAGGCTACACCTTC. This chain links TRBV7-9 with TRBJ1-2; D ambiguous. The CDR3 loop spans 13 amino acids. Between the trimmed V and J ends, which lost 1 base and 8 bases, there was a span of 11 bases. CDR1 is SEHNR, CDR2 FQNEAQ, per germline (reference sequence).

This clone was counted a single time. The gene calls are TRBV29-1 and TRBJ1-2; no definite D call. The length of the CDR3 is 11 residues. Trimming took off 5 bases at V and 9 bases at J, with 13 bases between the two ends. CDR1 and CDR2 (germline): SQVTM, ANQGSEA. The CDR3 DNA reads TGCAGCGTTTTCCAAAAACAGAGCTACACCTTC. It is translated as CSVFQKQSYTF.

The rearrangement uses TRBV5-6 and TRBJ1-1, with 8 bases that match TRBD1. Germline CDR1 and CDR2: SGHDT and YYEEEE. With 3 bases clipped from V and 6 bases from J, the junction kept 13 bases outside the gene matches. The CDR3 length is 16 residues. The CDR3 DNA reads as TGTGCCAGCAGCTGGGCAGACGGACAGGGTATATCTGAAGCTTTCTTT. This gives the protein CASSWADGQGISEAFF. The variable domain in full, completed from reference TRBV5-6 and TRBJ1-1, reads DAGVTQSPTHLIKTRGQQVTLRCSPKSGHDTVSWYQQALGQGPQFIFQYYEEEERQRGNFPDRFSGHQFPNYSSELNVNALLLGDSALYLCASSWADGQGISEAFFGQGTRLTVV.

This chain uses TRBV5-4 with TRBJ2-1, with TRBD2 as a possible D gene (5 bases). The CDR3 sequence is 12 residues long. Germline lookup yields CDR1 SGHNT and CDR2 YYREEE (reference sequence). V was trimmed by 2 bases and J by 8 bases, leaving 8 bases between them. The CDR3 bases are TGTGCCAGCAGCTTTGAGGGAGATGAGCAGTTCTTC. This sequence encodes CASSFEGDEQFF.

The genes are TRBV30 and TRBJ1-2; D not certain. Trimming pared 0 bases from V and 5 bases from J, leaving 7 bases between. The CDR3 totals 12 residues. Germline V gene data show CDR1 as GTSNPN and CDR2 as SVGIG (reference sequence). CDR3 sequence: CAWSVSRYGYTF. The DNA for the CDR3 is TGTGCCTGGAGTGTATCCCGGTATGGCTACACCTTC.

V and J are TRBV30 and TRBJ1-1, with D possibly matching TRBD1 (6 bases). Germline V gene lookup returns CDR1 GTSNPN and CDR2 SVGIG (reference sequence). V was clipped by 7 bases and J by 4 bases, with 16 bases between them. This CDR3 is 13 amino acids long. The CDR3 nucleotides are TGTGCCTTCTACTCGGGGGCTGGCACTGAAGCTTTCTTT. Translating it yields CAFYSGAGTEAFF.

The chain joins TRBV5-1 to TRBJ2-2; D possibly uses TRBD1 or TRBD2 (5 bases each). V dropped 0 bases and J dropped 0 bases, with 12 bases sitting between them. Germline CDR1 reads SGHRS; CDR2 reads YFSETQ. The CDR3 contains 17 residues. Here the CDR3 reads CASSLVFVGANTGELFF. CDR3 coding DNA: TGCGCCAGCAGCTTGGTTTTTGTGGGGGCGAACACCGGGGAGCTGTTTTTT.

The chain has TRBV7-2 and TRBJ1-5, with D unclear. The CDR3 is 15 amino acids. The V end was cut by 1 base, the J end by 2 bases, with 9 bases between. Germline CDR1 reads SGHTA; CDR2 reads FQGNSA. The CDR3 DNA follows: TGTGCCAGCAGCTTAGAGGGAACGGGCAATCAGCCCCAGCATTTT. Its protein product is CASSLEGTGNQPQHF. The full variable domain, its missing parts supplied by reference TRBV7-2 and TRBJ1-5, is GAGVSQSPSNKVTEKGKDVELRCDPISGHTALYWYRQSLGQGLEFLIYFQGNSAPDKSGLPSDRFSAERTGGSVSTLTIQRTQQEDSAVYLCASSLEGTGNQPQHFGDGTRLSIL.

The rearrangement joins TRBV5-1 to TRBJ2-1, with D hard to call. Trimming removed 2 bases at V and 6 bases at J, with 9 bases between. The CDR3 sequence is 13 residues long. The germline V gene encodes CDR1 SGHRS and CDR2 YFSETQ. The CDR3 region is CASSFSVANEQFF. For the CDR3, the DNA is TGCGCCAGCAGCTTTTCGGTAGCCAATGAGCAGTTCTTC.

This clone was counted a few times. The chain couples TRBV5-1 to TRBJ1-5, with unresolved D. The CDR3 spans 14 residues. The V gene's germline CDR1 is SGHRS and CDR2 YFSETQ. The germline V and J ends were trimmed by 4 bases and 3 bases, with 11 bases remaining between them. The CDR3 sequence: CASSIDSNNQPQHF. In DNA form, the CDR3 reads TGCGCCAGCAGCATAGACTCCAACAATCAGCCCCAGCATTTT.

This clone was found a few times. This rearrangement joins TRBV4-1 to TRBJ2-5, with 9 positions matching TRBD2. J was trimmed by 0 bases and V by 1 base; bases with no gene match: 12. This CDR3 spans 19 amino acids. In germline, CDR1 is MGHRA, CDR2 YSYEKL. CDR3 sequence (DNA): TGCGCCAGCAGCCAAGGGAAGGGTAGCGGGAGAAGACACCAAGAGACCCAGTACTTC. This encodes CASSQGKGSGRRHQETQYF.

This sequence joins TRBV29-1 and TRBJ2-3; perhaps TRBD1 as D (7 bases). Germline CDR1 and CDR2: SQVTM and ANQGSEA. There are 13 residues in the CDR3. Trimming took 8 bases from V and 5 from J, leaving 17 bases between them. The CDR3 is CSWRGRGVDTQYF. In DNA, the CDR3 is TGCAGCTGGCGGGGCAGGGGGGTAGATACGCAGTATTTT.

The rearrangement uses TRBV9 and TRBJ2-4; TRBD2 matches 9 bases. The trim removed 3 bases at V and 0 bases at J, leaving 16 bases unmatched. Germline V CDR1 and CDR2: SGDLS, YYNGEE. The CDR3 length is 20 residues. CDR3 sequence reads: CASSARGGLAGFPAKNIQYF. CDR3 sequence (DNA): TGTGCCAGCAGCGCTAGGGGGGGCCTAGCGGGATTCCCAGCCAAAAACATTCAGTACTTC. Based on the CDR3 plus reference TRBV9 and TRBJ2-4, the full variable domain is DSGVTQTPKHLITATGQRVTLRCSPRSGDLSVYWYQQSLDQGLQFLIQYYNGEERAKGNILERFSAQQFPDLHSELNLSSLELGDSALYFCASSARGGLAGFPAKNIQYFGAGTRLSVL.